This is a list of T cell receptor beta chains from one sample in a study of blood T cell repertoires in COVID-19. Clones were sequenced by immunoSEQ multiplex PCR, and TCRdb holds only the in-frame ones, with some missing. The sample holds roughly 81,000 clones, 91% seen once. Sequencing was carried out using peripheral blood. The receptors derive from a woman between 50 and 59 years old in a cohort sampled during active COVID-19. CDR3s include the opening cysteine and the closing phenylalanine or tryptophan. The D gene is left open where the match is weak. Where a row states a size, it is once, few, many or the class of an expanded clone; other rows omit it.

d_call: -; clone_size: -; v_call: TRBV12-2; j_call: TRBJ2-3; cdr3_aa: CASRLATRLTSTDTQYF; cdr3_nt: TGTGCAAGTCGCTTAGCAACCAGACTAACTAGCACAGATACGCAGTATTTT
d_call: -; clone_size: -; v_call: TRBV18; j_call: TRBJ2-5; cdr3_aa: CASSPLEAETQYF; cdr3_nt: TGTGCCAGCTCCCCCCTCGAAGCGGAGACCCAGTACTTC
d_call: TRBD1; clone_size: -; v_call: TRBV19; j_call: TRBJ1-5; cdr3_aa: CASSIDGTGVSPQHF; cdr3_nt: TGTGCCAGTAGTATTGATGGGACAGGGGTTTCCCCCCAGCATTTT
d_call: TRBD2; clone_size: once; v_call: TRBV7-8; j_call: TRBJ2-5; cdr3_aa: CASSFIAGGGVETQYF; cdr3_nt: TGTGCCAGCAGCTTTATAGCGGGAGGCGGGGTGGAGACCCAGTACTTC
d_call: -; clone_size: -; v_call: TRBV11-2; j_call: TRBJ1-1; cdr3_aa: CASSWGSMNTEAFF; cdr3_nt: TGTGCCAGCAGTTGGGGCAGCATGAACACTGAAGCTTTCTTT
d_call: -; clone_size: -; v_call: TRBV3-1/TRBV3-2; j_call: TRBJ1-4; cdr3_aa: CASSQEGPSASPQYNEKLFF; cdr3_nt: TGTGCCAGCAGCCAAGAGGGGCCCTCCGCATCCCCACAATATAATGAAAAACTGTTTTTT
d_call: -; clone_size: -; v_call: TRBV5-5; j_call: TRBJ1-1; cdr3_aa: CASSASGTPNTEAFF; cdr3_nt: TGTGCCAGCAGCGCTTCTGGGACACCGAACACTGAAGCTTTCTTT
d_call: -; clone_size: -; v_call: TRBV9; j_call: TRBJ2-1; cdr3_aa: CASSAIVGGAYNEQFF; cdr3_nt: TGTGCCAGCAGCGCAATTGTCGGCGGGGCCTACAATGAGCAGTTCTTC
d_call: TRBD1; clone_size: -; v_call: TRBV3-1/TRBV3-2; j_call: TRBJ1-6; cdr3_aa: CASKPSGTDNSPLHF; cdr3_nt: TGTGCCAGTAAACCTTCCGGGACAGATAATTCACCCCTCCACTTT
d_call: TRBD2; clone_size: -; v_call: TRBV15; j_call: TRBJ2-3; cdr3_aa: CATSRALSGRGATDTQYF; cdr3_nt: TGTGCCACCAGCAGGGCACTTAGCGGGAGAGGGGCCACAGATACGCAGTATTTT
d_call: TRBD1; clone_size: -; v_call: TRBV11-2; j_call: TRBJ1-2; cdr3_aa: CASSLDIAGGSGYTF; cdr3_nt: TGTGCCAGCAGCTTAGATATCGCAGGGGGCAGTGGCTACACCTTC
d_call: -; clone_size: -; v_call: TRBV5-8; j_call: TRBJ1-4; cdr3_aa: CASSFSGQANEKLFF; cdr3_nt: TGTGCCAGCAGCTTTTCCGGACAAGCTAATGAAAAACTGTTTTTT
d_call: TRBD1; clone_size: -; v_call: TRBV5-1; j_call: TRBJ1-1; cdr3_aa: CASSVSGQTNTEAFF; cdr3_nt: TGCGCCAGCAGCGTATCGGGACAGACGAACACTGAAGCTTTCTTT
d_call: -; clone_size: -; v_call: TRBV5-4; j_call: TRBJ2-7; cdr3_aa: CASSLYGAYEQYF; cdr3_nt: TGTGCCAGCAGCTTATACGGAGCCTACGAGCAGTACTTC
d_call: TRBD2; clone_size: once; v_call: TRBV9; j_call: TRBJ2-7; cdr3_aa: CASSVVRSGGLNYEQYF; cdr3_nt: TGTGCCAGCAGCGTAGTTAGGAGCGGGGGGCTAAATTACGAGCAGTACTTC
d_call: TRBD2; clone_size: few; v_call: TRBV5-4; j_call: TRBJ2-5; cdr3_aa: CASSSALAGGQETQYF; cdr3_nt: TGTGCCAGCAGCTCCGCTTTAGCGGGGGGCCAAGAGACCCAGTACTTC
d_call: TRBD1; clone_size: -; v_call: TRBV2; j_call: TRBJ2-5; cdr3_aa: CASRYRGKETQYF; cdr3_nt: TGTGCCAGCCGGTACAGGGGAAAAGAGACCCAGTACTTC
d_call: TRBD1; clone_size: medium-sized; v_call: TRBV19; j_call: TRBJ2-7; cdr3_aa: CASERTGGIHEQYF; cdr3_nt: TGTGCCAGCGAACGGACAGGGGGAATTCACGAGCAGTACTTC
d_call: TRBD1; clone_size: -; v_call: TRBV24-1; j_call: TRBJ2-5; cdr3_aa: CATSDLGTGWETQYF; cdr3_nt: TGTGCCACCAGTGATTTGGGGACAGGGTGGGAGACCCAGTACTTC
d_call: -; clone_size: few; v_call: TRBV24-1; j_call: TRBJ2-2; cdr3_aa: CATTGINTGELFF; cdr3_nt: TGTGCCACCACAGGGATTAACACCGGGGAGCTGTTTTTT
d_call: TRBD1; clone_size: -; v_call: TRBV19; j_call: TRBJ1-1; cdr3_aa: CASRRTGLNTEAFF; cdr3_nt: TGTGCCAGTAGAAGGACAGGTTTGAACACTGAAGCTTTCTTT
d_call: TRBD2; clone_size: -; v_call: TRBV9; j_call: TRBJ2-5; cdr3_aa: CASSAGGTGTQYF; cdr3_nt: TGTGCCAGCAGTGCGGGGGGGACGGGGACCCAGTACTTC
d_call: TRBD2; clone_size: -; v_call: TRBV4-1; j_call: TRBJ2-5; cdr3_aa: CASSHRRIRTSGEETQYF; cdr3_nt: TGCGCCAGCAGCCACCGACGGATAAGGACTAGCGGGGAAGAGACCCAGTACTTC
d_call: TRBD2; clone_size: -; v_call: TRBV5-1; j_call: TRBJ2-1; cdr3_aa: CASSLGGGSYNEQFF; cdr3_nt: TGCGCCAGCAGCTTGGGCGGGGGCTCCTACAATGAGCAGTTCTTC
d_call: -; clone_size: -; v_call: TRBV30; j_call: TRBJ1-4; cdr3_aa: CAWSVPGLTNEKLFF; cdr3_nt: TGTGCCTGGAGTGTACCGGGGTTAACTAATGAAAAACTGTTTTTT
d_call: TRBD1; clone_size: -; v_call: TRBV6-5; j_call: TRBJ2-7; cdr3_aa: CASMQGAREQYF; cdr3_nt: TGTGCCAGCATGCAGGGGGCGCGCGAGCAGTACTTC
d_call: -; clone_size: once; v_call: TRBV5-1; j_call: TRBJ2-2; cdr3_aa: CASSLQVTNTGELFF; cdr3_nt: TGCGCCAGCAGCTTACAGGTTACGAACACCGGGGAGCTGTTTTTT
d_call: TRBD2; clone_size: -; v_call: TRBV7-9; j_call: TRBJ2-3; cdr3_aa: CASSLVSGATDTQYF; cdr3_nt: TGTGCCAGCAGCTTAGTTAGCGGGGCCACAGATACGCAGTATTTT
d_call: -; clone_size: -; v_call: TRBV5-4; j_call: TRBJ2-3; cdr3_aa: CASSLGQRTTDTQYF; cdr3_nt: TGTGCCAGCAGCTTGGGACAGAGGACCACAGATACGCAGTATTTT
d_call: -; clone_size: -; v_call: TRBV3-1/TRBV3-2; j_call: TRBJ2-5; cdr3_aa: CASSQDRAGPETQYF; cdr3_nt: TGTGCCAGCAGCCAAGATAGGGCAGGGCCTGAGACCCAGTACTTC
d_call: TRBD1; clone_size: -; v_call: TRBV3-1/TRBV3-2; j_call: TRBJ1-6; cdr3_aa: CASSPGGDAPLHF; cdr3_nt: TGTGCCAGCAGCCCAGGGGGTGATGCACCCCTCCACTTT
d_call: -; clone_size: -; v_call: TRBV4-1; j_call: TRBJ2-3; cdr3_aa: CASSQQRGLRERGDTQYF; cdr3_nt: TGCGCCAGCAGCCAACAACGGGGTTTGCGGGAGAGGGGGGATACGCAGTATTTT
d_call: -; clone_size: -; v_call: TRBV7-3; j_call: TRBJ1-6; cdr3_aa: CASSWGVNNSPLHF; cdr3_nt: TGTGCCAGCAGCTGGGGGGTAAATAATTCACCCCTCCACTTT
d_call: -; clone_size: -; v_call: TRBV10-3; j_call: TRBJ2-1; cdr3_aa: CAISENPRGNEQFF; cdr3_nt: TGTGCCATCAGTGAAAACCCCCGGGGGAATGAGCAGTTCTTC
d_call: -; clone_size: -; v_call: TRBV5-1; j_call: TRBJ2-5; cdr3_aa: CASREGRETQYF; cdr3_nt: TGCGCCAGCCGGGAAGGGCGGGAGACCCAGTACTTC
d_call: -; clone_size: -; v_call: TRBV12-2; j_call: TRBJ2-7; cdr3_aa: CASRPAGKGMLSEQYF; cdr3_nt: TGTGCAAGTCGCCCAGCGGGAAAGGGAATGTTGAGCGAGCAGTACTTC
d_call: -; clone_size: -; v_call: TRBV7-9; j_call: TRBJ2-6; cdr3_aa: CASSLVSGSGANVLTF; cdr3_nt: TGTGCCAGCAGCTTAGTGTCAGGGTCTGGGGCCAACGTCCTGACTTTC
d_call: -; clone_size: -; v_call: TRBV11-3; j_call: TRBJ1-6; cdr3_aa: CASSLGANSPLHF; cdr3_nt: TGTGCCAGCAGCTTAGGGGCTAATTCACCCCTCCACTTT
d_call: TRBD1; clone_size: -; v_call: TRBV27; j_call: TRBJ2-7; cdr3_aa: CASSFSDRSYEQYF; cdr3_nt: TGTGCCAGCAGTTTTTCGGACAGGTCCTACGAGCAGTACTTC
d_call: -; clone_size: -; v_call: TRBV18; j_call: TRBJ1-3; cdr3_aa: CASSPAQGSMNGWNTIYF; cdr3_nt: TGTGCCAGCTCACCGGCTCAGGGTAGCATGAACGGCTGGAACACCATATATTTT
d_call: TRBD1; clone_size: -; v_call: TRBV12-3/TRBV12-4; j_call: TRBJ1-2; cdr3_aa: CASRRDSNYGYTF; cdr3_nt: TGTGCCAGCAGACGGGACAGCAACTATGGCTACACCTTC
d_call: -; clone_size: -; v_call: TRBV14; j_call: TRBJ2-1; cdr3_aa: CASSPETKRKTNEQFF; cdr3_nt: TGTGCCAGCAGCCCCGAAACTAAGCGGAAGACTAATGAGCAGTTCTTC
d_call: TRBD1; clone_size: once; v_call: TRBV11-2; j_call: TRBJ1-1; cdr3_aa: CASSGGQGNEAFF; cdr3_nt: TGTGCCAGCAGCGGGGGACAGGGGAATGAAGCTTTCTTT
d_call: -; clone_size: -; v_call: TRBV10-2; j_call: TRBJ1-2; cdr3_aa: CASKAGGDYGYTF; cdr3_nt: TGCGCCAGCAAAGCGGGTGGTGACTATGGCTACACCTTC
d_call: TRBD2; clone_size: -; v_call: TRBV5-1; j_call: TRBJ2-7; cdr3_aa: CASSLAAGDGYEQYF; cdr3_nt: TGCGCCAGCAGCTTGGCGGCGGGGGATGGATACGAGCAGTACTTC
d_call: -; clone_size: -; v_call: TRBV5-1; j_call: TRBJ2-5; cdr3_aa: CASSLGSGAEETQYF; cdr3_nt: TGCGCCAGCAGCTTGGGTTCAGGGGCCGAAGAGACCCAGTACTTC
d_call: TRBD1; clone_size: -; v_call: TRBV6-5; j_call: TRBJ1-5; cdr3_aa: CASRRDSYQPQHF; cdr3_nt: TGTGCCAGCAGAAGGGACAGCTATCAGCCCCAGCATTTT
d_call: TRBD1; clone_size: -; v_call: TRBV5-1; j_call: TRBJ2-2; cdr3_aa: CASRMGQTNTGELFF; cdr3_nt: TGCGCCAGCAGAATGGGACAGACGAACACCGGGGAGCTGTTTTTT
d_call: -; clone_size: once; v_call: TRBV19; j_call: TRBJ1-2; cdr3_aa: CASSIGDLIYTF; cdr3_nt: TGTGCCAGTAGTATTGGAGACTTAATCTACACCTTC
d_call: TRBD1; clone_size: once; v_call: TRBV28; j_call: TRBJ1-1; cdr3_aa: CASSSGQGNTEAFF; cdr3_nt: TGTGCCAGCAGCTCGGGACAGGGGAACACTGAAGCTTTCTTT
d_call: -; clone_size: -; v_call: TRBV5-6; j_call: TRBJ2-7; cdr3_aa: CASTLRGSFYEQYF; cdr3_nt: TGTGCCAGCACCCTTAGGGGCAGCTTCTACGAGCAGTACTTC
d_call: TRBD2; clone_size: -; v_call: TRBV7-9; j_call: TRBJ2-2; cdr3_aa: CASSFGGMNLKSGTGELFF; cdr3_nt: TGTGCCAGCAGCTTCGGGGGGATGAATCTAAAAAGTGGTACCGGGGAGCTGTTTTTT
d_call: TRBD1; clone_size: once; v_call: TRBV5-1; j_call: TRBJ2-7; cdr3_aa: CASSSGQGRHEQYF; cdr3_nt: TGCGCCAGCAGTTCAGGACAGGGGCGGCACGAGCAGTACTTC